Reported below is one TCR beta chain. Its antigen specificity is not known. No much larger clone exists at a distance of one base, and base qualities are not known. This specimen comes from a study of T cell responses to AZD1222 COVID-19 vaccine (dated by TCRdb to the early 2020s). In the study overall: AZD1222 recipients given second doses at about 4 weeks or at about 12 weeks were pooled, since spike-specific TCR depth and breadth were not found to differ between the two schedules. TCR sequencing covered 230 or so trial participants: about 210 given two doses of AZD1222 and 26 given two doses of MenACWY control vaccine. Trial participants were enrolled by age into 18-55, 56-69 and 70-plus year subgroups, with approximately 150, 30 and 60 TCR-sequenced participants respectively.

The CDR3 regions of human TCRbeta chains were analyzed by immunosequencing. On the study's bioinformatics: TCRs in the repertoires were matched against a reference library of SARS-CoV-2-specific TCRs that had been generated with the MIRA antigen-specificity platform. Breadth was defined as the fraction of unique TCRs that were SARS-CoV-2-associated, and depth was defined as the fraction of total T cells that were SARS-CoV-2-associated. Using the MIRA data, each spike-specific TCR was mapped to the spike region that the TCR reacts to and placed in a CD4 or CD8 class. Log10-transformed breadth and depth values were compared by one-way ANOVA with Sidak's multiple comparisons tests. Entries here come from immuneACCESS through TCRdb and include only in-frame sequences with V and J called. Some clones fail to appear in such tables; in the studies checked, an unresolved V gene covers under half of the shortfall, and the cause of the remainder is unknown. The V and J calls and clone size come from that table; D and trimming were worked out from the DNA. The sample table records over 55,000 clones; about 83% of these occur just once. Roughly 7.3% of the sample belongs to the ten largest clones.

The time point label, as the study defines it: baseline before first vaccination. The vaccinee samples were drawn from two UK trials, COV001 and COV002, one of which was a single-blind randomized controlled phase 2/3 trial testing AZD1222 (ChAdOx1 nCoV-19) in healthy adults. For TCRbeta chain sequencing, PBMC samples from trial participants were taken at day 0 and at day 28 after the second dose. The study at large found these results: No day 14 peak-response samples were available, so repertoires were characterized only after the peak T cell response. Vaccine-associated CD4 TCRs spanned the whole spike protein, with dominant responses in regions 160-218 and 743-854. A significant rise in spike-specific TCR breadth and depth was observed after two AZD1222 doses relative to day 0 and relative to MenACWY recipients. In the small 56-69-year group, the increase in depth fell short of significance, most likely because of low power. Most participants were white British and females outnumbered males, and the authors suggested that clonal diversity may have been underestimated. Reportedly, close to half of the unique spike-specific TCRs recognized epitopes lying outside the regions that are mutated in the B.1.351 and B.1.1.7 variants. Conclusions about previously exposed vaccinees are limited, since just five or six AZD1222 recipients were seropositive for SARS-CoV-2 at baseline.

V is pared back by 0 bases and J by 7 bases, with 13 bases lying between the germline termini. CDR1 and CDR2 (LGHNA, YSLEER) derive from the germline V gene. The CDR3 goes from the cysteine to the phenylalanine over 15 residues. Here the CDR3 DNA is all that survives: 45 bases in frame from base 1. The clonotype was recovered from an adult in good health. This chain is built from TRBV4-3 and TRBJ1-5; D gene: possibly TRBD1, on 5 matching bases. Sequencing used peripheral blood, obtained on day 0 of AZD1222 vaccination. In nucleotide form, the sequence is TGCGCCAGCAGCCAAGATAGGGCAGGGCGGCAGCCCCAGCATTTT. Translated, this gives CASSQDRAGRQPQHF.